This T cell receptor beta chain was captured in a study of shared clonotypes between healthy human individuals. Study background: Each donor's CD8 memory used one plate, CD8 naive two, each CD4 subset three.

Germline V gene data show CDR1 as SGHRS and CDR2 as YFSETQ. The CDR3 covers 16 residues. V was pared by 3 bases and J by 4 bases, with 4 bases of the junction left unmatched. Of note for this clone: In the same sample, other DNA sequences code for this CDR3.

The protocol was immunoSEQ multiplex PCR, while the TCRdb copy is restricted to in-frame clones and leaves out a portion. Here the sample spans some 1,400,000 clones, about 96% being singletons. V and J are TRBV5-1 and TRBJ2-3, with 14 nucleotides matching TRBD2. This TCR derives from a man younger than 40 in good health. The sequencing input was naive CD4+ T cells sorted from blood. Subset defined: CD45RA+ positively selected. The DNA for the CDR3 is TGCGCCAGCAGCTCGGGACTAGCGGGAGTAGCAGATACGCAGTATTTT. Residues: CASSSGLAGVADTQYF.